Given below is one TCR beta chain in context. Its antigen is as yet unknown. Germline V lookup: CDR1 SGHRS, CDR2 YFSETQ. CDR3 size: 15 residues. V was pared by 0 bases and J by 7 bases, with 14 bases between. This sample is part of a study of T-cell reconstitution after alpha-beta-depleted transplantation in children. Regarding the study as a whole: There were some patients whose high TCRbeta diversity at day 60 came from surviving recipient T cells and thymic progenitors. Approximately two months post-transplant, alpha-beta T cells reportedly originated from several hundred expanded graft clones. Among T cells one year after transplant, newly produced cells accounted for most counts and diversity.

Unique molecular identifiers were used to barcode this TCRbeta library. TCRdb analysed the PCR reads with MiXCR anew, one entry per CDR3 protein. Of around 960,000 distinct CDR3 sequences in the sample, around 30% were seen once. The TCR sequence derives from a boy under three years old who had a stem cell transplant for SCID, so the T cells may come from the graft donor. The sample consisted of PBMCs, mostly from graft donor cells, taken 360 days after TCRalphabeta/CD19-depleted stem cell transplant. The chain employs TRBV5-1 and TRBJ2-1; either TRBD1 or TRBD2 may supply D (5 bases each). DNA for the CDR3: TGCGCCAGCAGCTTGGGGGCAGGGAGAGTGAATGAGCAGTTCTTC. This codes for CASSLGAGRVNEQFF.